Following are 27 T cell receptor beta chains from one sample sequenced in a study of blood T cells in healthy people across ages. Sample-barcoded 5' priming and a J-beta primer mix drove a second PCR of about 7 to 11 cycles. MiXCR, run by TCRdb on the 5' RACE reads, gives a single entry per CDR3 protein. The sample includes some 1.6 million distinct CDR3 sequences, around 35% of them seen just once. The source material was blood. The receptors come from a woman in her 30s in good health.

The chain combines TRBV12-3 or TRBV12-4 with TRBJ2-1; TRBD1 matches at 8 bases. J was trimmed by 12 bases and V by 6 bases; bases with no gene match: 13. The CDR3 runs 14 residues. CDR3 amino acids: CASSPPDRVGGQFF. In DNA, the CDR3 is TGTGCCAGCAGCCCCCCGGACAGGGTCGGCGGGCAGTTCTTC.

V and J are TRBV4-1 and TRBJ2-2; no definite D call. Germline V gives CDR1 MGHRA, CDR2 YSYEKL. CDR3 size: 15 residues. With 4 bases removed from V and 1 base from J, the gap between germline ends came to 10 bases. DNA of the CDR3: TGCGCCAGCAGCCGTCCCCCCAGGAACACCGGGGAGCTGTTTTTT. This encodes CASSRPPRNTGELFF.

This clonotype was seen only a few times. The chain recombines TRBV10-3 with TRBJ2-3; D gene uncertain. The germline V gene has CDR1 ENHRY and CDR2 SYGVKD. The CDR3 covers 16 residues. Trimming pared 7 bases from V and 3 bases from J, leaving 20 bases between. CDR3 in amino acids: CAITLGLGSGTDTQYF. The CDR3 DNA sequence: TGTGCCATCACCCTGGGTCTGGGGTCCGGAACAGATACGCAGTATTTT.

The rearrangement joins TRBV11-2 to TRBJ2-3; TRBD2 matches 9 bases. The CDR3 loop spans 16 amino acids. Looked up from germline, CDR1 is SGHAT and CDR2 is FQNNGV. Trimming cost V 2 bases and J 4 bases; bases outside gene matches: 7. In nucleotides, the CDR3 is TGTGCCAGCAGCTTAATTGGGGCGGGAGGGCCAGATACGCAGTATTTT. This gives the protein CASSLIGAGGPDTQYF.

This clonotype was seen at least ten times. This chain links TRBV29-1 with TRBJ2-5; D could derive from TRBD1 or TRBD2 (6 bases each). CDR3 length equals 13 residues. The V end lost 6 bases, the J end lost 5 bases, and 16 bases lay between the germline ends. Germline V gene data show CDR1 as SQVTM and CDR2 as ANQGSEA. Here the CDR3 reads CSVEGQAGETQYF. The CDR3 bases are TGCAGCGTGGAGGGACAAGCAGGGGAGACCCAGTACTTC.

This clonotype has a single count. Written as DNA, the CDR3 is TGTGCCAGCAGTGAAGCGCGGGGGGTGAACACTGAAGCTTTCTTT. This gives the protein CASSEARGVNTEAFF. The chain employs TRBV6-1 and TRBJ1-1; D perhaps matches TRBD1 (5 bases). V was cut by 0 bases and J by 0 bases, with 8 bases left in between. This CDR3 comprises 15 residues. The germline CDR1 and CDR2 sequences are MNHNS and SASEGT.

Turning to this clonotype: At one end, the junction sequence differs from germline, possibly due to a read error. The chain employs TRBV6-5 and TRBJ2-1; D is unclear. The CDR3 is made up of 13 amino acids. Germline V gene sequence: CDR1 MNHEY, CDR2 SVGAGI. In nucleotides, the CDR3 is TGCGCCAGCAGGTACGGTCTCTACAATGAGCAGTTCTTC. Its translation: CASRYGLYNEQFF.

The chain couples TRBV2 to TRBJ2-1, with 10 bases that match TRBD2. Germline loops: CDR1 SNHLY, CDR2 FYNNEI. There are 14 residues in the CDR3. The V gene end was trimmed by 4 bases and the J gene end by 6 bases; junction bases not matched to a gene: 3. The CDR3 DNA follows: TGTGCCAGCAGTGGGACTAGCGGAGGCAATGAGCAGTTCTTC. Amino acid sequence: CASSGTSGGNEQFF.

V is TRBV15 and J is TRBJ2-7, with D perhaps matching TRBD1 (6 bases). The V gene's germline CDR1 is LNHNV and CDR2 YYDKDF (reference sequence). V lost 4 bases, J lost 7 bases, and 29 bases lay in between. This CDR3 is 18 amino acids long. The CDR3 DNA sequence: TGTGCCACCAGCATTCCCACTGGGGGCGGATTAAGGATAGGGGAGCAGTACTTC. Translated, it gives CATSIPTGGGLRIGEQYF. The full variable domain, completed using reference TRBV15 and TRBJ2-7, is DAMVIQNPRYQVTQFGKPVTLSCSQTLNHNVMYWYQQKSSQAPKLLFHYYDKDFNNEADTPDNFQSRRPNTSFCFLDIRSPGLGDTAMYLCATSIPTGGGLRIGEQYFGPGTRLTVT.

This clonotype was observed a few times. This rearrangement joins TRBV12-3 or TRBV12-4 to TRBJ2-7, with a tentative D call TRBD1 (7 bases). Trimming took 2 bases from V and 6 from J, leaving 17 bases between them. This CDR3 region has 15 residues. The CDR3 loop is CASSLWTVQGGEQYF. The CDR3 nucleotides read TGTGCCAGCAGTTTATGGACGGTTCAGGGGGGCGAGCAGTACTTC.

The V gene is TRBV5-1, the J gene TRBJ2-4; no clear D. The CDR3 covers 13 residues. Germline V CDR1 and CDR2: SGHRS, YFSETQ. The V gene lost 1 base and the J gene lost 5 bases, with 7 bases spanning the gap. The DNA of the CDR3 is TGCGCCAGCAGCTTGTCGACCCAAAACATTCAGTACTTC. Translated, it gives CASSLSTQNIQYF.

As to this clonotype: Its ends do not fully match the called genes, so a read error is possible. This chain links TRBV10-2 with TRBJ2-1, with 10 bases lining up with TRBD2. The CDR3 contains 17 residues. From germline, CDR1 is WSHSY and CDR2 SAAADI. The CDR3 DNA follows: TGTGCCAGCAGCCATGACTTGCTAGCGGGGGAATACAATGAGCAGTTCTTC. Its protein product is CASSHDLLAGEYNEQFF.

This chain connects TRBV12-3 or TRBV12-4 to TRBJ2-5, with 8 bases that match TRBD2. Trimming took 9 bases from V and 7 from J; bases not matched to a gene: 16. This CDR3 region has 15 residues. CDR3 sequence reads: CASLSGRGVPGTQYF. The CDR3 DNA is TGTGCCAGTCTCTCTGGGCGGGGGGTTCCTGGGACCCAGTACTTC.

This clonotype was seen ten or more times. This chain connects TRBV20-1 to TRBJ1-2; TRBD1 agrees at 11 bases. CDR3 length: 12 amino acids. The ends lost 5 bases at V and 7 bases at J; junction bases unmatched: 3. Germline-derived CDR1 and CDR2 are DFQATT and SNEGSKA (reference sequence). This chain's CDR3 is CSAPGTGGGYTF. In DNA form, the CDR3 reads TGCAGTGCTCCCGGGACAGGGGGTGGCTACACCTTC.

This clonotype was detected ten times or more. This chain joins TRBV12-3 or TRBV12-4 and TRBJ2-7, with 8 positions matching TRBD1. V was clipped by 6 bases and J by 3 bases; unmatched bases: 7. The CDR3 has 14 residues. CDR3 bases: TGTGCCAGCAGGCCGGGACAGGCCTTCTACGAGCAGTACTTC. Residues: CASRPGQAFYEQYF.

This rearrangement joins TRBV15 to TRBJ2-7; D uncertain. Trimming cost V 0 bases and J 10 bases, with 10 bases left between them. Germline values: CDR1 LNHNV, CDR2 YYDKDF (reference sequence). The CDR3 contains 12 residues. This CDR3 is CATSRDSDAQYF. The CDR3 region has the DNA TGTGCCACCAGCAGAGACTCCGACGCCCAGTACTTC.

This chain links TRBV25-1 with TRBJ2-3, with 12 bases that match TRBD2. V lost 2 bases to trimming and J lost 1 base; unmatched junction nucleotides: 4. The germline CDR1 and CDR2 sequences are MGHDK and SYGVNS. The CDR3 spans 17 residues. Here the CDR3 DNA reads TGTGCCAGCAGTGAACTAGCGGGAGGGCCTGGCACAGATACGCAGTATTTT. As protein: CASSELAGGPGTDTQYF.

The chain recombines TRBV11-3 with TRBJ2-6; 7 bases agree with TRBD1. The V gene end was trimmed by 5 bases and the J gene end by 2 bases; junction bases not matched to a gene: 6. Germline assignment: CDR1 SGHNT and CDR2 YENEEA. The CDR3 contains 16 residues. The DNA of the CDR3 is TGTGCCAGCAGCCCGGGTACAGGGGCTGGGGCCAACGTCCTGACTTTC. The encoded protein is CASSPGTGAGANVLTF. Full variable domain (outside the CDR3, taken from reference TRBV11-3 and TRBJ2-6): EAGVVQSPRYKIIEKKQPVAFWCNPISGHNTLYWYLQNLGQGPELLIRYENEEAVDDSQLPKDRFSAERLKGVDSTLKIQPAELGDSAVYLCASSPGTGAGANVLTFGAGSRLTVL.

The chain recombines TRBV20-1 with TRBJ2-1; the D is unclear. The germline CDR1 and CDR2 sequences are DFQATT and SNEGSKA (reference sequence). The length of the CDR3 is 15 residues. The germline V and J ends were trimmed by 6 bases and 5 bases, with 20 bases remaining between them. The CDR3, as DNA: TGCAGTGCCCCCGCCGACCATCAACCAAACAATGAGCAGTTCTTC. Translated, it gives CSAPADHQPNNEQFF.

Of note for this clonotype: The germline gene is not matched at one end of the junction; a read error may be the cause. This sequence joins TRBV20-1 and TRBJ1-6; possible D gene TRBD1, 5 bases. CDR3 length equals 12 residues. CDR1 DFQATT and CDR2 SNEGSKA come from the germline V gene (reference sequence). CDR3 in DNA: TGTAGGGCTAGAGATAAGGGAGACAGTCCCCACTTT. Translated, it gives CRARDKGDSPHF.

This clonotype was observed a handful of times. The chain carries TRBV20-1 and TRBJ2-1; TRBD2 agrees at 7 bases. The V gene's germline CDR1 is DFQATT and CDR2 SNEGSKA (reference sequence). The CDR3 is 14 amino acids. The junction had 4 bases not matched to a gene; V was cut back by 1 base and J by 4 bases. The chain's CDR3 is CSARALAEYNEQFF. CDR3 in DNA: TGCAGTGCTAGAGCCCTAGCGGAGTACAATGAGCAGTTCTTC.

In its sample, this clonotype was seen a few times. The V and J genes are TRBV5-1 and TRBJ2-5; 9 bases fit TRBD2. This CDR3 is built from 15 residues. Germline CDR1 reads SGHRS; CDR2 reads YFSETQ. J gave up 2 bases and V 4 bases, and 6 bases lay outside the gene matches. CDR3 coding DNA: TGCGCCAGCAGCAAGGTAGCGGGGGATCAAGAGACCCAGTACTTC. Translation gives CASSKVAGDQETQYF.

The count of this clonotype is one. The junction departs from the called germline gene at one end, perhaps through a read error. The chain uses TRBV7-6 and TRBJ2-1, with D tentatively TRBD2 (6 bases). Looked up from germline, CDR1 is SGHVS and CDR2 is FNYEAQ. The CDR3 runs 21 residues. In nucleotides, the CDR3 is TGTGCCAGCAGCTTTTCCTCGCAGTACTCTCCGGGACTCCACCTTACCTACGAGCAGTGCTTC. The encoded protein is CASSFSSQYSPGLHLTYEQCF.

In regard to this clonotype: The germline gene is not matched at one end of the junction; a read error may be the cause. The chain recombines TRBV12-3 or TRBV12-4 with TRBJ2-7; D is perhaps TRBD1 or TRBD2 (5 bases each). This CDR3 contains 15 residues. CDR3: CTSSEGQVSSYEQYF. The CDR3 DNA reads as TGTACCAGCAGTGAGGGGCAGGTGAGCTCCTACGAGCAGTACTTC.

The V call is TRBV7-2, the J call TRBJ2-7; TRBD2 is a possible D gene (5 bases). V shed 8 bases and J shed 0 bases, with 14 bases lying between them. Per the germline V gene, CDR1 is SGHTA and CDR2 is FQGNSA. This CDR3 region has 14 residues. The CDR3 region has the DNA TGTGCCAGCGCCCCCGGGGTCAACTCCTACGAGCAGTACTTC. Translating it yields CASAPGVNSYEQYF. Together with reference TRBV7-2 and TRBJ2-7, the CDR3 gives the full variable domain: GAGVSQSPSNKVTEKGKDVELRCDPISGHTALYWYRQSLGQGLEFLIYFQGNSAPDKSGLPSDRFSAERTGGSVSTLTIQRTQQEDSAVYLCASAPGVNSYEQYFGPGTRLTVT.

This clonotype was found many times. The rearrangement joins TRBV29-1 to TRBJ1-2; 8 bases agree with TRBD1. V trimming: 6 bases; J trimming: 4 bases; junction bases outside the gene matches: 7. The CDR3 is made up of 13 amino acids. Germline V gene lookup returns CDR1 SQVTM and CDR2 ANQGSEA. As DNA, the CDR3 is TGCAGCGTAAGGGCCGACAGGGGCTATGGCTACACCTTC. It codes for CSVRADRGYGYTF.

This clonotype was recorded only once. J is TRBJ2-1 and V is TRBV7-8; 13 bases align to TRBD2. Germline CDR1 SGHVS, CDR2 FQNEAQ. The V and J ends lost 11 bases and 1 base, in that order; junction bases with no gene match: 11. The CDR3 runs 17 residues. Here the CDR3 DNA reads TGTGCCGCCGAGGAACTAGCGGGGGGGCAATCCTACAATGAGCAGTTCTTC. This translates into CAAEELAGGQSYNEQFF.